The 10 T cell receptor beta chains reported below all come from one sample, sequenced in a study of cytomegalovirus exposure and HLA in healthy donors. Only in-frame clones appear in the TCRdb table, and some are missing; sequencing was by immunoSEQ multiplex PCR. The profile shows some 170,000 clones, over 85% of them singletons. Sequenced input: PBMCs. Receptors were obtained from a woman aged 18-30 years in good health and CMV-seropositive.

The chain links TRBV5-1 to TRBJ2-1, with 9 bases lining up with TRBD1. CDR1 is SGHRS, CDR2 YFSETQ, per germline. This CDR3 is built from 14 residues. J lost 7 bases, V lost 4 bases, and 6 bases had no gene match. In DNA form, the CDR3 reads TGCGCCAGCAGCCTGGGACAGGGTAGAAATGAGCAGTTCTTC. It codes for CASSLGQGRNEQFF.

The genes are TRBV11-3 and TRBJ2-1; tentative D call: TRBD2 (6 bases). Germline CDR1 is SGHNT and CDR2 is YENEEA. Trimming left V 5 bases short and J 5 bases short, with 13 bases between. The CDR3 is made up of 14 amino acids. CDR3 sequence: CASSPQGLHNEQFF. CDR3 sequence (DNA): TGTGCCAGCAGCCCCCAGGGACTCCACAATGAGCAGTTCTTC.

This chain uses TRBV4-2 with TRBJ2-2; 7 positions match TRBD1. This CDR3 region has 15 residues. Germline V CDR1 and CDR2: LGHNA, YNFKEQ. The J segment lost 1 base and the V segment lost 6 bases, leaving 5 bases of the junction unmatched. The CDR3 spells CASSSGTENTGELFF. The CDR3 DNA is TGTGCCAGCAGTTCCGGGACAGAGAACACCGGGGAGCTGTTTTTT.

The J gene is TRBJ2-7, the V gene TRBV7-2, with 9 bases aligning to TRBD1. CDR3 length: 14 residues. Germline V gives CDR1 SGHTA, CDR2 FQGNSA. J gave up 3 bases and V 5 bases, and 5 bases lay outside the gene matches. For the CDR3, the DNA is TGTGCCAGCAGCAACCGGGACAGGGTCTACGAGCAGTACTTC. This translates into CASSNRDRVYEQYF.

The chain links TRBV11-2 to TRBJ1-1, with 9 bases identical to TRBD1. The CDR3 is made up of 18 amino acids. Germline V CDR1 and CDR2: SGHAT, FQNNGV. The V gene end was trimmed by 5 bases and the J gene end by 1 base; junction bases not matched to a gene: 14. CDR3 loop: CASSPRPGQGGGNTEAFF. DNA of the CDR3: TGTGCCAGCAGCCCCCGACCGGGACAGGGTGGGGGGAACACTGAAGCTTTCTTT.

The chain couples TRBV5-1 to TRBJ2-3; D remains unclear. V was shortened by 0 bases and J by 3 bases, with 14 bases between the two germline ends. The CDR3 contains 16 residues. The germline V gene has CDR1 SGHRS and CDR2 YFSETQ. CDR3 protein: CASSLGRWLETDTQYF. The CDR3 DNA sequence: TGCGCCAGCAGCTTGGGCCGCTGGCTAGAGACAGATACGCAGTATTTT.

This chain links TRBV19 with TRBJ2-2; TRBD2 might be the D (7 bases). V lost 7 bases, J lost 0 bases, and 21 bases lay in between. Germline lookup yields CDR1 LNHDA and CDR2 SQIVND (reference sequence). CDR3 size: 18 residues. CDR3 region: CASNWGLADPSNTGELFF. The DNA of the CDR3 is TGTGCCAGTAACTGGGGGCTAGCGGATCCGTCGAACACCGGGGAGCTGTTTTTT.

The chain recombines TRBV5-1 with TRBJ2-3; maybe TRBD2 (5 bases). Germline CDR1 SGHRS, CDR2 YFSETQ. Between the trimmed V and J ends, which lost 2 bases and 2 bases, there was a span of 15 bases. This CDR3 has 16 amino acids. The CDR3 here is CASSLSGRTSTDTQYF. For the CDR3, the DNA is TGCGCCAGCAGCTTAAGTGGACGGACTTCCACAGATACGCAGTATTTT.

This chain uses TRBV6-5 with TRBJ2-2, with D perhaps TRBD1 (6 bases). Trimming stripped 6 bases from V and 2 bases from J, with 13 bases between. Germline values: CDR1 MNHEY, CDR2 SVGAGI. The CDR3 covers 15 residues. This chain's CDR3 is CASSPVRGNTGELFF. The CDR3 nucleotides read TGTGCCAGCAGCCCGGTCAGGGGCAACACCGGGGAGCTGTTTTTT.

The V and J genes are TRBV5-6 and TRBJ2-2, with TRBD2 identical over 12 bases. J gave up 7 bases and V 4 bases, and 8 bases lay outside the gene matches. This CDR3 is built from 16 residues. Germline-derived CDR1 and CDR2 are SGHDT and YYEEEE. CDR3 coding DNA: TGTGCCAGCAGCCAAGGACTAGCGGGATCGGTCGGGGAGCTGTTTTTT. Translation: CASSQGLAGSVGELFF.